This TCR beta chain was identified in a study of blood T cell repertoires in COVID-19. Study overall: Specimens from acute and convalescent COVID-19 originated in the United States, Italy and Spain.

As handled by the study authors: The assay estimated nucleated cells by amplifying reference gene primers. Using immunoSEQ multiplex PCR, the repertoire was profiled, and TCRdb retains in-frame clones only, with some absent. The V and J calls and clone size come from that table; D and trimming were worked out from the DNA. Of approximately 50,000 clones in the sample, roughly 88% were seen once. Trimming removed 5 bases from V and 4 bases from J; junction bases left unmatched: 7. This CDR3 comprises 15 residues. Per the germline V gene, CDR1 is MGHDK and CDR2 is SYGVNS. The sequenced sample was peripheral blood. The chain links TRBV25-1 to TRBJ1-2, with 10 bases lining up with TRBD1. The receptor was isolated from a woman of 80 years or more with acute or convalescent COVID-19. CDR3 loop: CASSPKTGGTYGYTF. The CDR3 DNA sequence: TGTGCCAGCAGTCCCAAGACAGGGGGCACCTATGGCTACACCTTC.